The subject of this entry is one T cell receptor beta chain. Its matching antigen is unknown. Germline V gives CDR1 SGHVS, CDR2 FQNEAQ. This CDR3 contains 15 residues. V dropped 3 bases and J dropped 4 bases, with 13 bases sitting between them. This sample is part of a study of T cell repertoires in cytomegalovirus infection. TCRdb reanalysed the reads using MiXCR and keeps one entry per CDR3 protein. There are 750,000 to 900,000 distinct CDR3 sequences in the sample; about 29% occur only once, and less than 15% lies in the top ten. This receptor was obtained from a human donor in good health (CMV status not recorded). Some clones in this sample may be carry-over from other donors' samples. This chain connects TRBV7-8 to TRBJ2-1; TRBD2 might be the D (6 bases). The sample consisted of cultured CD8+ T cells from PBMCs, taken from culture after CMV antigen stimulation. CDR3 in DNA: TGTGCCAGCAGCTTGGCGCAGGCGGGGTACAATGAGCAGTTCTTC. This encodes CASSLAQAGYNEQFF.